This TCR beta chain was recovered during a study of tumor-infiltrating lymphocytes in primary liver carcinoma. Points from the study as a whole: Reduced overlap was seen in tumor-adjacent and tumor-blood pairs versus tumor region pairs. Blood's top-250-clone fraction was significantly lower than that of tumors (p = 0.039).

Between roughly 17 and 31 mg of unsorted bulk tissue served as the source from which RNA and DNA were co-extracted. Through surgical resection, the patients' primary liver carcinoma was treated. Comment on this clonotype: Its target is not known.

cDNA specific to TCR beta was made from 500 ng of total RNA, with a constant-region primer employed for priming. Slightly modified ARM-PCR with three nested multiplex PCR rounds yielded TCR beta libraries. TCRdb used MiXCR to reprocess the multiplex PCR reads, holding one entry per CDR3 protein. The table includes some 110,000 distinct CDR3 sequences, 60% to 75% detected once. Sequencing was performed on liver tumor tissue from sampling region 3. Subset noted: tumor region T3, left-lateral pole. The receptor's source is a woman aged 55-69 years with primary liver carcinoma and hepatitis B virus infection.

The CDR3 region is CAISNLGRGGTEAFF. As DNA, the CDR3 is TGTGCTATCAGCAACCTCGGGCGGGGCGGCACTGAAGCTTTCTTT. The chain couples TRBV12-3 or TRBV12-4 to TRBJ1-1; the D gene is possibly TRBD1 (5 bases). This CDR3 region has 15 residues.